This T cell receptor beta chain was observed in a study of lymphopenia after photon versus proton radiotherapy. General study findings and limits: Oligoclonal CD8+ Temra expansion after nadir drove photon patients' diversity drop. Relative stability marked proton patients; photon patients lost diversity and naive cells. Post-nadir TCR diversity decline inversely tracked overall survival among those who died.

V was shortened by 0 bases and J by 4 bases, with 13 bases between the two germline ends. The CDR3 is 15 residues long. The germline V gene encodes CDR1 MNHEY and CDR2 SVGAGI. Clones were read by immunoSEQ multiplex PCR, and TCRdb kept only the in-frame ones, dropping some. The sample has 150,000 to 200,000 clones, about nine tenths seen once. This clone was observed a few times. Its antigen is currently unknown. This chain connects TRBV6-5 to TRBJ2-7; D is ambiguous. Sequencing used peripheral blood, obtained from a patient treated with photon-based radiotherapy. This clonotype originated in a man in his fifties with gastric cancer. Written as DNA, the CDR3 is TGTGCCAGCAGTTACTCAACTCAAGCGCAGTACGAGCAGTACTTC. Protein product: CASSYSTQAQYEQYF.